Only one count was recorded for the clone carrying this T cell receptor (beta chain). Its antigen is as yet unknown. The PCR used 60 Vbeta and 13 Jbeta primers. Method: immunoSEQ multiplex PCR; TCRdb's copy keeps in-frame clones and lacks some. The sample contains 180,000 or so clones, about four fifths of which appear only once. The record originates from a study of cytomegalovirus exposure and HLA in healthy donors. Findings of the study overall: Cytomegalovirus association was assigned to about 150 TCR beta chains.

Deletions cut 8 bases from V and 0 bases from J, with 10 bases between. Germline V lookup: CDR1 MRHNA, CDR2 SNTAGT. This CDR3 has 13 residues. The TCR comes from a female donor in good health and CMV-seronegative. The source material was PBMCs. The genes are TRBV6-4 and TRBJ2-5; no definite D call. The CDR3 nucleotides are TGTGCCAGCGCACGAGAGCACCAAGAGACCCAGTACTTC. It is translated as CASAREHQETQYF.